This TCR beta chain stems from a study of OX40 agonist ivuxolimab in advanced cancers. Study context: An agonistic anti-OX40 (CD134) antibody, ivuxolimab, was used to treat the patients. Males comprised around 80% of the group, whose mean age was approximately 60 years (range 23 to 79). Study-level findings and limits: Expanded clones were, on average, more numerous in CD8+ T cells than in CD4+.

Here immunoSEQ multiplex PCR was the method, and the copy in TCRdb shows in-frame clones only, minus some. The sample consists of about 69,000 clones, 90% of them appearing once. Note on this clone: Antigen unknown.

CDR1 is SGHRS, CDR2 YFSETQ, per germline. Trimming stripped 2 bases from V and 5 bases from J, with 22 bases between. The CDR3 consists of 17 residues. The source material was CD4+ or CD8+ T cells sorted from blood, sampled in a trial of the OX40 agonist ivuxolimab. This TCR came from an adult with an advanced solid tumor such as melanoma, head and neck, liver or kidney cancer. The rearrangement joins TRBV5-1 to TRBJ2-5, with D possibly TRBD2 on 6 matching bases. This chain's CDR3 is CASSFEFSGPEGETQYF. The CDR3 nucleotides are TGCGCCAGCAGCTTCGAGTTTAGCGGACCTGAGGGGGAGACCCAGTACTTC. The full variable domain, with the rest looked up from reference TRBV5-1 and TRBJ2-5, is KAGVTQTPRYLIKTRGQQVTLSCSPISGHRSVSWYQQTPGQGLQFLFEYFSETQRNKGNFPGRFSGRQFSNSRSEMNVSTLELGDSALYLCASSFEFSGPEGETQYFGPGTRLLVL.